This T cell receptor beta chain was recovered during a study of blood T cells in healthy people across ages. This clonotype was counted ten times or more. Sample-barcoded 5' priming and a J-beta primer mix drove a second PCR of 7 to 11 cycles. TCRdb redid the calling of the 5' RACE reads with MiXCR, one entry per CDR3 protein. The sample includes about 1,500,000 distinct CDR3 sequences, roughly 45% seen only once; the top ten take approximately 7.9%. Sequences were obtained from blood. The TCR sequence derives from a woman aged 18-29 years in good health.

The DNA for the CDR3 is TGCGCCAGCAGCCACCAGAGCTCTGGGGCCAACGTCCTGACTTTC. Amino acid sequence: CASSHQSSGANVLTF. The chain has TRBV4-1 and TRBJ2-6; D is ambiguous. The V gene's germline CDR1 is MGHRA and CDR2 YSYEKL. This CDR3 comprises 15 residues. V dropped 3 bases and J dropped 0 bases, with 6 bases sitting between them.